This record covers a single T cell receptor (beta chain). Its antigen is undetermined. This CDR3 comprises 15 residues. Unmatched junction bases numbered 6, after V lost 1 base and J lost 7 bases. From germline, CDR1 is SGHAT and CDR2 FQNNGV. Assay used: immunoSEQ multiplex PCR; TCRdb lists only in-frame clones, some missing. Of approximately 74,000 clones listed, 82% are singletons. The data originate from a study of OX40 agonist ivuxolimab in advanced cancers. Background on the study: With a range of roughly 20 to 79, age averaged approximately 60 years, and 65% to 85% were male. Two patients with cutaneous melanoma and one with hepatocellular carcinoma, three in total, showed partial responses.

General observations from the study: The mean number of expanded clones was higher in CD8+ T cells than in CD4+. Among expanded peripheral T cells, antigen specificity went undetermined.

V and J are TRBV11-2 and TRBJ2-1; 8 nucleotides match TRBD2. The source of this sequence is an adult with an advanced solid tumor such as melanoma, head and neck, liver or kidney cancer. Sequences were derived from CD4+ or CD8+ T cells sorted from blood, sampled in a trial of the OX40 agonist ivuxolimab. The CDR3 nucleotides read TGTGCCAGCAGCTTAGGGTCGGGAGGGCTGAATGAGCAGTTCTTC. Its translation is CASSLGSGGLNEQFF.